Included here is one T cell receptor beta chain sequence, with context. Its antigen is as yet unknown. MiXCR, run by TCRdb on the 5' RACE reads, gives a single entry per CDR3 protein. The sample holds around 490,000 distinct CDR3 sequences; roughly 15% are singletons and the top ten take about 0.47%. This sample was included in a study of identical twins. General study results and limits: Researchers caution that invariant MAIT and iNKT cells could partly confound zero-insertion analyses. While abundant cord blood beta clonotypes carried fewer insertions, memory repertoires showed no such pattern. Those out-of-frame alpha sequences shared by twins showed an excess of low generation probability. Not following the same donors, the study drew its conclusions from cross-sectional statistical analysis.

The CDR3 loop spans 14 amino acids. The germline gives CDR1 SNHLY, CDR2 FYNNEI. With V trimmed by 8 bases and J by 5 bases, 8 bases remained unmatched. The data also belong to a second study, concerning yellow fever vaccine responses in identical twins.

V gene TRBV2 combines with J gene TRBJ2-5; 10 bases line up with TRBD1. Sequencing was carried out using CD4+ T cells sorted from blood. This clonotype originated in a woman between 18 and 29 years old in good health. The CDR3 region is CASQRGQGWETQYF. DNA for the CDR3: TGTGCCAGCCAGAGGGGACAGGGGTGGGAGACCCAGTACTTC. Filled out from reference TRBV2 and TRBJ2-5, the complete variable domain reads EPEVTQTPSHQVTQMGQEVILRCVPISNHLYFYWYRQILGQKVEFLVSFYNNEISEKSEIFDDQFSVERPDGSNFTLKIRSTKLEDSAMYFCASQRGQGWETQYFGPGTRLLVL.